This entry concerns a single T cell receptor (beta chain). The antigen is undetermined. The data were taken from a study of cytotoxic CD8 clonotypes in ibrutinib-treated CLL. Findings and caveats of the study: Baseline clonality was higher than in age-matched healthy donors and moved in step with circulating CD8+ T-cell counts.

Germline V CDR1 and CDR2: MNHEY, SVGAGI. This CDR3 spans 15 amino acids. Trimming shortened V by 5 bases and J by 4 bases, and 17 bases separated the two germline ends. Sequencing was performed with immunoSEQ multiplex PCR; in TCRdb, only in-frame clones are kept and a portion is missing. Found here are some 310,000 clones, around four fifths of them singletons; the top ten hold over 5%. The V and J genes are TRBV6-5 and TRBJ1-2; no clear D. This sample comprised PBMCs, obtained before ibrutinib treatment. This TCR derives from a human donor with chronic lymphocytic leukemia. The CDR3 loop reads CASSPDTSRSYGYTF. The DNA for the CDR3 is TGTGCCAGCAGTCCCGACACCTCGAGAAGCTATGGCTACACCTTC.